The 20 T cell receptor beta chains reported below all come from one sample, sequenced in a study of blood T cell repertoires in COVID-19. Generated by immunoSEQ multiplex PCR, the TCRdb table keeps only in-frame clones and is missing some. The table records 70,000 to 80,000 clones, roughly 90% of them present only once. Sequencing was done on a sample of peripheral blood. The source of these receptors is a woman aged 50 to 65 with acute or convalescent COVID-19.

As concerns this clone: This sample includes further DNA sequences coding for the same CDR3. DNA of the CDR3: TGTGCCAGCAGTTTGGATCGGGACTATGGCTACACCTTC. Its translation is CASSLDRDYGYTF. V and J are TRBV27 and TRBJ1-2; no firm D call. Per the germline V gene, CDR1 is MNHEY and CDR2 is SMNVEV (reference sequence). The CDR3 covers 13 residues. V dropped 3 bases and J dropped 3 bases, with 8 bases sitting between them.

The chain has TRBV9 and TRBJ2-3; no clear D gene. The V gene's germline CDR1 is SGDLS and CDR2 YYNGEE. This CDR3 is 13 amino acids long. The V end lost 0 bases, the J end lost 3 bases, and 5 bases lay between the germline ends. CDR3 nucleotide sequence: TGTGCCAGCAGCGTAGATGTAACAGATACGCAGTATTTT. Translating it yields CASSVDVTDTQYF. Using reference TRBV9 and TRBJ2-3 for the parts outside the CDR3, the full variable domain is DSGVTQTPKHLITATGQRVTLRCSPRSGDLSVYWYQQSLDQGLQFLIQYYNGEERAKGNILERFSAQQFPDLHSELNLSSLELGDSALYFCASSVDVTDTQYFGPGTRLTVL.

The chain couples TRBV10-3 to TRBJ1-5, with D perhaps TRBD1 (6 bases). The V and J ends lost 3 bases and 1 base respectively, with 13 bases between them. CDR1 and CDR2 (germline): ENHRY, SYGVKD. The CDR3 totals 16 residues. The CDR3 loop reads CAISDSGVLSNQPQHF. The DNA of the CDR3 is TGTGCCATCAGTGATTCAGGGGTTTTGAGCAATCAGCCCCAGCATTTT.

The chain joins TRBV7-9 to TRBJ1-2; a possible D gene is TRBD1 (6 bases). Trimming removed 3 bases from V and 6 bases from J, with 14 bases in between. The CDR3 covers 14 residues. The germline gives CDR1 SEHNR, CDR2 FQNEAQ (reference sequence). In nucleotides, the CDR3 is TGTGCCAGCAGCTTCGGAAGGGGGGGCGATGGCTACACCTTC. Its translation: CASSFGRGGDGYTF.

This chain uses TRBV7-9 with TRBJ1-1; D not resolved. Trimming removed 1 base from V and 0 bases from J, with 9 bases in between. The CDR3 runs to 15 residues. Germline V CDR1 and CDR2: SEHNR, FQNEAQ (reference sequence). The CDR3 nucleotides are TGTGCCAGCAGCTTAGATGGCACCATGAACACTGAAGCTTTCTTT. This sequence encodes CASSLDGTMNTEAFF.

The CDR3 protein is CASSRQSDTQYF. DNA for the CDR3: TGTGCCAGCAGCCGCCAGTCGGATACGCAGTATTTT. The chain combines TRBV9 with TRBJ2-3, with D unclear. V lost 4 bases and J 6 bases, leaving 9 bases between the germline ends. Germline CDR1 SGDLS, CDR2 YYNGEE. The length of the CDR3 is 12 residues.

The rearrangement uses TRBV5-4 and TRBJ1-6; TRBD1 matches at 9 bases. The CDR3 consists of 14 residues. J lost 8 bases, V lost 6 bases, and 6 bases had no gene match. In germline, CDR1 is SGHNT, CDR2 YYREEE (reference sequence). The CDR3 spells CASTRDRVDSPLHF. The CDR3 coding sequence is TGTGCCAGCACCAGGGACAGGGTTGATTCACCCCTCCACTTT.

The rearrangement uses TRBV11-2 and TRBJ2-1, with D possibly matching TRBD1 (6 bases). V gave up 5 bases and J gave up 4 bases, with 24 bases separating them. This CDR3 region has 18 residues. The germline V gene has CDR1 SGHAT and CDR2 FQNNGV. CDR3: CASSPIRRNRAFYNEQFF. CDR3 coding DNA: TGTGCCAGCAGCCCAATAAGGAGGAACAGGGCCTTTTACAATGAGCAGTTCTTC.

V gene TRBV5-4 combines with J gene TRBJ2-1, with 10 bases lining up with TRBD2. The CDR3 is 16 amino acids. V shed 3 bases, J shed 4 bases, and the junction held 7 bases outside the gene matches. CDR1 and CDR2 (germline): SGHNT, YYREEE (reference sequence). Here the CDR3 reads CASSSPTSGIYNEQFF. CDR3 sequence (DNA): TGTGCCAGCAGCTCCCCCACTAGCGGGATTTACAATGAGCAGTTCTTC.

The chain combines TRBV2 with TRBJ1-4; D unclear. The CDR3 is 16 residues long. Germline lookup yields CDR1 SNHLY and CDR2 FYNNEI. The V gene lost 6 bases and the J gene lost 0 bases, with 14 bases spanning the gap. The CDR3, as DNA: TGTGCCAGCAGCCCGGAGTTACCCTCAACTAATGAAAAACTGTTTTTT. Its translation is CASSPELPSTNEKLFF.

The J gene is TRBJ1-1, the V gene TRBV10-3; possibly TRBD1 for D (6 bases). The CDR3 extends over 12 amino acids. Trimming cost V 10 bases and J 6 bases, with 15 bases left between them. Germline V gene lookup returns CDR1 ENHRY and CDR2 SYGVKD. CDR3: CATTRGESEAFF. CDR3 nucleotides: TGTGCCACCACCAGGGGAGAGTCTGAAGCTTTCTTT.

As DNA, the CDR3 is TGTGCCAGCAGCTTGACAGGTCCCAATCAGCCCCAGCATTTT. Translating it yields CASSLTGPNQPQHF. V and J are TRBV5-5 and TRBJ1-5; a possible D gene is TRBD1 (5 bases). The length of the CDR3 is 14 residues. Germline CDR1 SGHKS, CDR2 YYEKEE (reference sequence). The V and J ends lost 1 base and 3 bases respectively, with 8 bases between them.

The CDR3 DNA is TGTGCCAGCAGCCCGGACAGTAGGAGTGAAAAACTGTTTTTT. This encodes CASSPDSRSEKLFF. The rearrangement links TRBV6-5 to TRBJ1-4, with a weak D call TRBD1 (6 bases). This CDR3 region has 14 residues. The germline V and J ends were trimmed by 6 bases and 7 bases, with 15 bases remaining between them. In germline, CDR1 is MNHEY, CDR2 SVGAGI.

The rearrangement joins TRBV2 to TRBJ1-6; weak D call: TRBD1 (5 bases). The germline gives CDR1 SNHLY, CDR2 FYNNEI. There are 14 residues in the CDR3. V was cut by 3 bases and J by 10 bases, with 13 bases left in between. The CDR3 region is CASSEEGRGSPLHF. DNA of the CDR3: TGTGCCAGCAGTGAGGAGGGACGGGGCTCACCCCTCCACTTT.

DNA of the CDR3: TGTGCCACCAGTGGCGGACAGGACCATAGAGGACCCGGGGAGCTGTTTTTT. Its translation is CATSGGQDHRGPGELFF. The V and J genes are TRBV24-1 and TRBJ2-2, with 7 bases aligning to TRBD1. The CDR3 has 17 amino acids. The trim removed 5 bases at V and 6 bases at J, leaving 14 bases unmatched. Germline-derived CDR1 and CDR2 are KGHDR and SFDVKD.

This clone was counted once. The chain uses TRBV16 and TRBJ2-7, with D perhaps matching TRBD2 (5 bases). Germline CDR1 is KGHSY and CDR2 is FQNENV. The CDR3 totals 15 residues. Trimming shortened V by 0 bases and J by 4 bases, and 13 bases separated the two germline ends. DNA of the CDR3: TGTGCCAGCAGCCAATCAGTGGTAGCGCGTTACGAGCAGTACTTC. Its translation: CASSQSVVARYEQYF.

Only one count was recorded for this clone. The rearrangement links TRBV19 to TRBJ2-3; 9 bases are shared with TRBD2. The V and J ends lost 7 bases and 1 base, in that order; junction bases with no gene match: 6. The V gene's germline CDR1 is LNHDA and CDR2 SQIVND (reference sequence). The CDR3 has 15 residues. The CDR3 here is CASNDRTSGTDTQYF. CDR3 DNA sequence: TGTGCCAGTAACGACCGGACTAGCGGCACAGATACGCAGTATTTT. Together with reference TRBV19 and TRBJ2-3, the CDR3 gives the full variable domain: DGGITQSPKYLFRKEGQNVTLSCEQNLNHDAMYWYRQDPGQGLRLIYYSQIVNDFQKGDIAEGYSVSREKKESFPLTVTSAQKNPTAFYLCASNDRTSGTDTQYFGPGTRLTVL.

The CDR3 DNA is TGTGCCACCAGCAGAGGTACAGTTAGCAATCAGCCCCAGCATTTT. It yields the protein CATSRGTVSNQPQHF. The J gene is TRBJ1-5, the V gene TRBV15; D gene unclear. The CDR3 consists of 15 residues. Germline CDR1 is LNHNV and CDR2 is YYDKDF (reference sequence). Trimming removed 1 base from V and 0 bases from J, with 7 bases in between.

The rearrangement uses TRBV6-6 and TRBJ2-7, with TRBD1 matching over 9 bases. The germline gives CDR1 MNHNY, CDR2 SVGAGI (reference sequence). CDR3 length: 14 residues. V lost 6 bases to trimming and J lost 5 bases; unmatched junction nucleotides: 8. The CDR3 reads CASSRTGVYDEQYF. CDR3 nucleotide sequence: TGTGCCAGCAGCCGGACAGGGGTGTACGACGAGCAGTACTTC.

The chain joins TRBV7-3 to TRBJ1-1; 7 nucleotides match TRBD1. CDR3 length equals 13 residues. The V and J ends lost 8 bases and 2 bases, in that order; junction bases with no gene match: 5. The germline gives CDR1 SGHTA, CDR2 FQGTGA. CDR3 loop: CASGGTVNTEAFF. The CDR3 region has the DNA TGTGCCAGCGGCGGGACAGTCAACACTGAAGCTTTCTTT.